This T cell receptor (beta chain) is drawn from a study of sequential checkpoint blockade in melanoma. The overall study: First-line arms were nivolumab then ipilimumab, or the reverse, randomized 1:1.

This clone was counted only a few times. Generated by immunoSEQ multiplex PCR, the TCRdb table keeps only in-frame clones and is missing some. The sample holds fewer than 6,500 clones, more than 45% seen once. This sample's treatment: randomized to nivolumab then ipilimumab (arm A) or the reverse (arm B). Sorted cells were live CD3+CD8+, lacking CD19 and CD56, from PBMCs. After removal of 5 bases from V and 4 bases from J, the junction contained 7 bases not matched to a gene. The CDR3 contains 15 residues. Germline-derived CDR1 and CDR2 are SGHVS and FQNEAQ. This clonotype was sampled from a human donor with melanoma. V usage is TRBV7-8 and J usage is TRBJ2-5, with 10 bases matching TRBD2. The sequencing used CD8+ T cells sorted from blood (inferred from file names), collected from a patient given nivolumab and ipilimumab in sequence. The CDR3 sequence: CASSTLAGPRETQYF. CDR3 nucleotides: TGTGCCAGCAGCACACTAGCGGGGCCCCGAGAGACCCAGTACTTC.